Listed below are T cell receptor beta chains from one sample, sequenced in a study of response to subunit inactivated influenza vaccine. MiXCR, run by TCRdb on the RT-PCR reads, gives a single entry per CDR3 protein. This table has a few hundred thousand distinct CDR3 sequences, about 11% appearing once. A further study also used this sample, focusing on T cells expressing NK-cell markers.

The sequencing here drew on PBMCs from blood, taken on the day of vaccination. The receptors come from a man in his fifties who received an inactivated influenza vaccine. Both conserved end residues are part of each CDR3. D genes are given only for firm matches. Clone size is given for some rows only: seen once, a few or many times, or a class if the clone is expanded.

clone_size,j_call,v_call,d_call,cdr3_nt,cdr3_aa
-,TRBJ2-1,TRBV7-9,-,TGTGCCAGCAGCTTGTGGGCCCTCGCACAGAGGGTACATGAGCAGTTCTTC,CASSLWALAQRVHEQFF
-,TRBJ2-3,TRBV6-1,TRBD2,TGTGCCAGCAGTCCCAGCGGGGGGGCCTTTGGCACAGATACGCAGTATTTT,CASSPSGGAFGTDTQYF
many,TRBJ1-2,TRBV6-5,-,TGTGCCAGCAGTACAGGACCTTATGGCTACACCTTC,CASSTGPYGYTF
-,TRBJ2-2,TRBV12-3/TRBV12-4,-,TGTGCCAGCCGAATCCAACCCGGGGAGCTGTTTTTT,CASRIQPGELFF
few,TRBJ2-4,TRBV12-3/TRBV12-4,TRBD1,TGTGCCAGCAGTTTAGGGGGACAGGGGGCGGGGTACTTC,CASSLGGQGAGYF
many,TRBJ2-3,TRBV5-1,-,TGCGCCAGCAGCTTGGTGGCCAGTAGCACAGATACGCAGTATTTT,CASSLVASSTDTQYF
-,TRBJ2-3,TRBV11-2,-,TGTGCCAGCAGCACATCCAGGGCAGATACGCAGTATTTT,CASSTSRADTQYF
many,TRBJ1-2,TRBV6-5,TRBD1,TGTGCCAGCAGTTACTCGTCAGGGGGCCTCAATGGCTACACCTTC,CASSYSSGGLNGYTF
many,TRBJ2-1,TRBV11-2,-,TGTGCCAGCAGCCCCTACAACGGACCCAACAATGAGCAGTTCTTC,CASSPYNGPNNEQFF
-,TRBJ2-1,TRBV4-1,TRBD2,TGCGCCAGCAGCCAAGGGACTAGCGGGGTCTACAATGAGCAGTTCTTC,CASSQGTSGVYNEQFF
-,TRBJ2-5,TRBV12-3/TRBV12-4,-,TGTGCCAGCAGTTTGTTGTGGCAGCATGAAATGTACCAAGAGACCCAGTACTTC,CASSLLWQHEMYQETQYF
few,TRBJ1-6,TRBV7-2,-,TGTGCCAGCAGCCGAAGCTCCTATAATTCACCCCTCCACTTT,CASSRSSYNSPLHF
-,TRBJ2-7,TRBV20-1,-,TGCAGTGCTACCCGGGGTGAGGGTCCCTACGAGCAGTACTTC,CSATRGEGPYEQYF
-,TRBJ2-1,TRBV20-1,TRBD2,TGCAGTGCTAGCTCGGGACTACGGCATCCATACAATGAGCAGTTCTTC,CSASSGLRHPYNEQFF
few,TRBJ2-7,TRBV29-1,-,TGCAGCGTGAGGACCCGGACGACCTACGAGCAGTACTTC,CSVRTRTTYEQYF
few,TRBJ1-5,TRBV5-1,-,TGCGCCAGCAGCCTGGAAGGCCAGCTCAATCAGCCCCAGCATTTT,CASSLEGQLNQPQHF
few,TRBJ1-1,TRBV6-1,-,TGTGCCAGCAGTGAGGGCAGGGCAGAAGCTTTCTTT,CASSEGRAEAFF